The 10 T cell receptor beta chains below all came from one sample that was sequenced in a study of CD8+CD57+ T cells in acquired aplastic anemia. Sequenced patients had shown CD8+CD57+ cell expansion by flow cytometry. It was genomic DNA that served as the template for profiling TCR beta VDJ and CDR3. From the reads, TCRdb called clonotypes with MiXCR, one entry per CDR3 protein. The sample has fewer than 80,000 distinct CDR3 sequences, roughly three quarters seen once. The sequenced sample consisted of sorted CD4+, CD8+, or CD8+CD57+ T cells (not recorded which) from PBMCs. These receptors all stem from a human donor with aplastic anemia.

This clonotype appeared a few times. The chain has TRBV20-1 and TRBJ1-2; D might be TRBD1 (5 bases). Germline CDR1 is DFQATT and CDR2 is SNEGSKA (reference sequence). The germline V and J ends were trimmed by 8 bases and 6 bases, with 16 bases remaining between them. The CDR3 extends over 12 amino acids. In DNA form, the CDR3 reads TGCAGTTCCGAGCGAGGGGAGGATGGCTACACCTTC. Translating gives CSSERGEDGYTF.

This clonotype was picked up one time. This rearrangement joins TRBV20-1 to TRBJ2-1; D not certain. V lost 5 bases and J lost 6, with 14 bases in between. This CDR3 contains 13 residues. Germline CDR1 reads DFQATT; CDR2 reads SNEGSKA (reference sequence). Here the CDR3 reads CSAPRDVPNEQFF. The CDR3 nucleotides read TGCAGTGCTCCTCGTGATGTCCCCAATGAGCAGTTCTTC.

The rearrangement uses TRBV2 and TRBJ1-4; 7 bases fit TRBD1. Trimming cost V 3 bases and J 8 bases; bases outside gene matches: 9. CDR1 is SNHLY and CDR2 is FYNNEI in the germline V gene. This CDR3 is built from 15 residues. Here the CDR3 DNA reads TGTGCCAGCAGTGAGATGACACAGGGGTCGGAAAAACTGTTTTTT. Amino acids: CASSEMTQGSEKLFF.

The V gene is TRBV14, the J gene TRBJ2-4, with D possibly TRBD1 on 6 matching bases. CDR3 length equals 13 residues. V dropped 5 bases and J dropped 6 bases, with 11 bases sitting between them. CDR1 is SGHDN and CDR2 is FVKESK in the germline V gene. CDR3 in DNA: TGTGCCAGCAGCGCAGGGGTGCCAAACATTCAGTACTTC. It encodes CASSAGVPNIQYF.

V and J are TRBV5-6 and TRBJ2-7; D gene ambiguous. Trimming left V 0 bases short and J 2 bases short, with 12 bases between. CDR1 is SGHDT, CDR2 YYEEEE, per germline. The CDR3 has 15 residues. The CDR3, as DNA: TGTGCCAGCAGCTTGGTCGGTGGACCGGCCTACGAGCAGTACTTC. It codes for CASSLVGGPAYEQYF.

A few counts support this clonotype. The chain recombines TRBV2 with TRBJ2-3; maybe TRBD2 (6 bases). The CDR3 contains 20 residues. Germline CDR1 is SNHLY and CDR2 is FYNNEI. The ends were cut back, 4 bases at V and 1 base at J, with 27 bases in the middle. CDR3 bases: TGTGCCAGCAGTGCAACCCTGGGGCTAGCGATCGTTTTAGGCACAGATACGCAGTATTTT. Protein product: CASSATLGLAIVLGTDTQYF.

A single count supports this clonotype. V usage is TRBV6-1 and J usage is TRBJ2-2; 9 nucleotides align to TRBD1. This CDR3 is 16 amino acids long. Trimming cost V 6 bases and J 6 bases; bases outside gene matches: 11. Germline V gene lookup returns CDR1 MNHNS and CDR2 SASEGT. The CDR3 reads CASSLRGQGRAGELFF. As DNA, the CDR3 is TGTGCCAGCAGCTTGCGGGGACAGGGTAGGGCCGGGGAGCTGTTTTTT.

This clonotype has just a few counts. The CDR3 spells CATSDPIAGGSTDTQYF. In DNA form, the CDR3 reads TGTGCCACCAGTGATCCCATAGCGGGGGGCAGCACAGATACGCAGTATTTT. This sequence joins TRBV24-1 and TRBJ2-3; 10 bases agree with TRBD2. The CDR3 runs 17 residues. Trimming at V came to 3 bases and at J to 0 bases, leaving 5 bases not matched to a gene. Per the germline V gene, CDR1 is KGHDR and CDR2 is SFDVKD.

The rearrangement joins TRBV10-1 to TRBJ1-5; D call uncertain. Trimming cost V 7 bases and J 4 bases, with 11 bases left between them. The CDR3 runs 13 residues. The germline CDR1 and CDR2 sequences are WNHNN and SYGVQD (reference sequence). The CDR3 region is CASTAGGNQPQHF. CDR3 nucleotide sequence: TGCGCCAGCACCGCTGGCGGAAATCAGCCCCAGCATTTT.

This clonotype has a single count. This chain joins TRBV10-1 and TRBJ1-1; no definite D call. Germline V CDR1 and CDR2: WNHNN, SYGVQD (reference sequence). The CDR3 loop spans 12 amino acids. The V end was cut by 4 bases, the J end by 4 bases, with 7 bases between. This CDR3 reads CASSGTSTEAFF. The CDR3 nucleotides read TGCGCCAGCAGTGGGACCTCCACTGAAGCTTTCTTT.